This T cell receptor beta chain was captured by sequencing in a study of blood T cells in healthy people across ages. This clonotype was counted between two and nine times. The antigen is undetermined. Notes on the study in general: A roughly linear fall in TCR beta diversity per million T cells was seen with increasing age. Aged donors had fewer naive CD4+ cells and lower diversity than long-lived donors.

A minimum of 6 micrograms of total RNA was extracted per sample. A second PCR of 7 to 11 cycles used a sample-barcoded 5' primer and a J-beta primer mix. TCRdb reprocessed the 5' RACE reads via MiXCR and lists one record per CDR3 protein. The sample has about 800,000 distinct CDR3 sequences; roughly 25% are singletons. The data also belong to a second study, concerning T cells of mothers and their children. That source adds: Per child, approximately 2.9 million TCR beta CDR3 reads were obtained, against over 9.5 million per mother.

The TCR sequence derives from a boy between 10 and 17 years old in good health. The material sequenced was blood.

The CDR3 here is CASSLKIGGYEQYF. In nucleotides, the CDR3 is TGTGCCAGCAGCTTAAAAATCGGAGGCTACGAGCAGTACTTC. The chain couples TRBV7-8 to TRBJ2-7; TRBD2 might be the D (5 bases). The V and J ends lost 2 bases and 3 bases respectively, with 11 bases between them. Germline CDR1 reads SGHVS; CDR2 reads FQNEAQ. This CDR3 is 14 amino acids long.